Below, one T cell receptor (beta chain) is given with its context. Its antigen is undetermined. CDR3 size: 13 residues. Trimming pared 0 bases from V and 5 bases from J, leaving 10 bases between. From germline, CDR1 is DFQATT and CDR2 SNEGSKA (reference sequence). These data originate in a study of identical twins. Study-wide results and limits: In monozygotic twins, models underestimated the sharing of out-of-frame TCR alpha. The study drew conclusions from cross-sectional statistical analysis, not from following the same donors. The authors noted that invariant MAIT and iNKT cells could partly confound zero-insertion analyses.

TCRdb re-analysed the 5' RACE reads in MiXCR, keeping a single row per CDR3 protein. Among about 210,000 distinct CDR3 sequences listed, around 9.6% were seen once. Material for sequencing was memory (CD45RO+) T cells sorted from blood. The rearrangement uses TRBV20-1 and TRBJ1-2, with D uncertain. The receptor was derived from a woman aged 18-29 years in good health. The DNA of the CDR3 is TGCAGTGCTAGAGATCCAGACAAGTATGGCTACACCTTC. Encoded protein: CSARDPDKYGYTF.